Here is one T cell receptor (beta chain) with its context. Antigen unknown. The sample carries other DNA sequences with the same CDR3. This specimen comes from a study of beta chain features in type 1 diabetes. Study-level points and caveats: TCRB CDR3s from Type 1 diabetes patients were moderately but significantly shorter in all four CD4+ subsets. Patients' naive, central memory and regulatory TCRB repertoires appeared more alike than those of healthy donors. For cells with high TCR expression, cDNA sequencing could yield over-representation.

The CDR3 has 11 residues. Germline-derived CDR1 and CDR2 are SQVTM and ANQGSEA. V shed 6 bases and J shed 9 bases, with 15 bases lying between them. Expressed TCRB transcripts were sequenced because the entire RNA isolate underwent reverse transcription. Approximately 3.6 million reads, on average, came from each naive, central memory and regulatory T cell sample. The repertoire was sequenced with immunoSEQ multiplex PCR; TCRdb's copy has only in-frame clones and lacks some. Among a few hundred thousand clones listed, approximately 16% were seen once. This TCR came from a man aged 25 to 40 with type 1 diabetes. Sequencing input: naive CD4+ T cells from blood. V usage is TRBV29-1 and J usage is TRBJ2-7; D is undetermined. The CDR3 is CSVLTPAAQYF. CDR3 sequence (DNA): TGCAGCGTGCTGACACCGGCGGCGCAGTACTTC.